Listed below are T cell receptor beta chains from one sample, sequenced in a study of blood T cell repertoires in COVID-19. Using immunoSEQ multiplex PCR, the repertoire was profiled, and TCRdb retains in-frame clones only, with some absent. The table shows 93,000 or so clones, with roughly 87% occurring only once. Sequenced material: peripheral blood. These receptors came from a human donor in a cohort sampled during active COVID-19. Both conserved end residues are trimmed from each CDR3. Fields, in order: J gene, V gene, D gene, clone size, CDR3 protein. D genes are given only for firm matches. Expanded clones get a size class; other rows say once, few or many, or leave the size out.

j_call: TRBJ2-4
v_call: TRBV5-4
d_call: TRBD1
clone_size: NA
cdr3_aa: ASSLATGSNIQY

j_call: TRBJ2-5
v_call: TRBV11-2
d_call: TRBD2
clone_size: NA
cdr3_aa: ASSLGKTGGQETQY

j_call: TRBJ1-3
v_call: TRBV9
d_call: TRBD1
clone_size: once
cdr3_aa: ASSAGTGGNSGNTIY

j_call: TRBJ2-3
v_call: TRBV28
d_call: TRBD2
clone_size: once
cdr3_aa: ASISIRSGGYTDTQY

j_call: TRBJ1-6
v_call: TRBV27
d_call: NA
clone_size: NA
cdr3_aa: ASSLRRSPLH

j_call: TRBJ2-1
v_call: TRBV30
d_call: TRBD2
clone_size: NA
cdr3_aa: AALADYYNEQF

j_call: TRBJ2-1
v_call: TRBV19
d_call: NA
clone_size: NA
cdr3_aa: ASSIPRVSPAEQF

j_call: TRBJ1-1
v_call: TRBV7-6
d_call: NA
clone_size: NA
cdr3_aa: ASSLRGGTATEAF

j_call: TRBJ2-7
v_call: TRBV4-1
d_call: TRBD2
clone_size: NA
cdr3_aa: ASSQEWLAGVHEQY

j_call: TRBJ1-2
v_call: TRBV7-9
d_call: NA
clone_size: NA
cdr3_aa: ASSLAPHNYGYT

j_call: TRBJ2-2
v_call: TRBV19
d_call: TRBD1
clone_size: NA
cdr3_aa: ASSMDRANAGELF

j_call: TRBJ1-2
v_call: TRBV18
d_call: NA
clone_size: NA
cdr3_aa: ASSPAQGVYGYT

j_call: TRBJ1-1
v_call: TRBV19
d_call: TRBD1
clone_size: NA
cdr3_aa: ASRNLLFGGQGGTEAF

j_call: TRBJ2-3
v_call: TRBV3-1/TRBV3-2
d_call: TRBD2
clone_size: NA
cdr3_aa: ASSLGGGFFRSRDTQY

j_call: TRBJ1-4
v_call: TRBV5-1
d_call: NA
clone_size: NA
cdr3_aa: ASSLGVGGATNEKLF

j_call: TRBJ2-5
v_call: TRBV6-5
d_call: NA
clone_size: NA
cdr3_aa: ASSYLGGQETQY

j_call: TRBJ2-3
v_call: TRBV29-1
d_call: TRBD2
clone_size: NA
cdr3_aa: SVAGTSGGAEDTQY

j_call: TRBJ1-2
v_call: TRBV19
d_call: NA
clone_size: NA
cdr3_aa: ASSIGGDNYGYT

j_call: TRBJ2-5
v_call: TRBV7-7
d_call: TRBD2
clone_size: NA
cdr3_aa: ASSQTSGRGETQY

j_call: TRBJ1-2
v_call: TRBV6-1
d_call: TRBD1
clone_size: NA
cdr3_aa: ASSERQGINYGYT